The entry that follows covers one TCR beta chain sequence. Its binding antigen is unknown. No base qualities exist here, and no much larger clone lies one base off it. The data stem from a study of blood T cell repertoires in COVID-19 (dated by TCRdb to 2020 to 2022). Describing the broader study: Collaborator samples came from the United States, Italy and Spain and covered acute and convalescent phases of COVID-19. A freely available public database, intended as a resource for researchers studying the immune response to SARS-CoV-2, is where the repertoires were released. HLA class I and class II types, where available, came from metadata supplied by the sample provider rather than from assay-based typing. Subjects who had been exposed to COVID-19, were actively infected with it, or had recovered from it provided the deeply sampled blood TCRbeta repertoires that made up the dataset. The samples were drawn from the first 160 participants of the ongoing ImmuneRACE study and from about 1,200 subjects provided by 6 global collaborators. Nearly every sample came with metadata listing a de-identified subject ID, COVID-19 status, age in years and sex. The material from the prospective study consisted of cDNA or gDNA derived from T cells, B-cell-depleted T cells, or PBMCs.

Whole blood was collected in K2EDTA tubes by collaborating institutions according to the institutions' own protocols. For TCRbeta analysis, collaborator samples were shipped as frozen whole blood, as isolated PBMCs, or as DNA extracted from either sample type. Trimming leaves V shorter by 2 bases and J shorter by 3 bases, with the junction holding 3 bases beyond the gene matches. The germline V gene sets CDR1 to MNHNS and CDR2 to SASEGT. The CDR3, cysteine through phenylalanine, is 15 amino acids long. This entry keeps only the CDR3 DNA: 45 bases, framed from base 1. TCRbeta CDR3 regions were amplified from genomic DNA by means of the immunoSEQ Assay, a bias-controlled multiplex PCR. In the source study's methods: Within the assay, amplification of reference gene primers was used to estimate how many nucleated cells each sample contained. To quantify the absolute abundance of each unique TCRbeta CDR3 rearrangement, sequence reads were collapsed and filtered. Productive Simpson clonality was computed per sample as the square root of Simpson's diversity index over productive rearrangements. Here the immuneACCESS table is served through TCRdb, limited to in-frame sequences with V and J called. Missing clones are a known gap in these copies; in checked studies unresolved V genes cover under half, and the rest lacks a known reason. V, J and clone size were drawn from that table, and D and trimming were deduced from the DNA. The sample contains 80,000 to 95,000 clones, approximately 86% of them found a single time. Together, the top ten hold roughly an eighth of the sample.

Here is what the overall study found, with its caveats: The amount of clinical and demographic metadata varied by source and participant and was provided uncurated.

The sequenced sample was peripheral blood. The sequence came from a human donor in a cohort sampled during active COVID-19. The chain couples TRBV6-1 to TRBJ2-7, with 11 bases in between that match TRBD1. The nucleotides are TGTGCCAGCAGTGAATACGGGACAGGGGGCTACGAGCAGTACTTC. It encodes CASSEYGTGGYEQYF.